This record concerns one TCR beta chain sequence. No antigen is known for it. This record comes from a study of vaccination effects on CD4 cells after COVID-19. Before sequencing took place, the ViraFEST assay used viral peptide pools to expand antigen-specific CD4+ T cells. Culture lasted roughly 9 days before CD4+ T cell isolation. A PCR test confirmed that the person had SARS-CoV-2 infection between March and December 2020. Researchers swapped half the medium for IL-2 medium on both days 3 and 7. Sequencing used immunoSEQ multiplex PCR; TCRdb keeps in-frame clones, though not all of them. The sample contains around 25,000 clones, 65% to 85% of which appear only once. The study, taken as a whole, reports: Late post-vaccination, clones induced by infection and those induced by vaccine underwent marked clonal contraction. Convalescent patients were few in the study, and early post-infection timepoints were absent.

Germline CDR1 is LGHNA and CDR2 is YSLEER. V was shortened by 2 bases and J by 1 base, with 22 bases between the two germline ends. This CDR3 contains 19 residues. Here the sequenced sample was CD4+ T cells from PBMCs cultured with HCoV-NL63 spike peptides, taken before COVID-19 vaccination. V and J are TRBV4-3 and TRBJ2-3, with TRBD2 as a possible D gene (6 bases). This TCR was sampled from a human donor who had a prior SARS-CoV-2 infection. CDR3 sequence reads: CASSQRIGFGSGGTDTQYF. The CDR3 DNA reads TGCGCCAGCAGCCAACGTATCGGATTCGGGAGTGGCGGCACAGATACGCAGTATTTT.